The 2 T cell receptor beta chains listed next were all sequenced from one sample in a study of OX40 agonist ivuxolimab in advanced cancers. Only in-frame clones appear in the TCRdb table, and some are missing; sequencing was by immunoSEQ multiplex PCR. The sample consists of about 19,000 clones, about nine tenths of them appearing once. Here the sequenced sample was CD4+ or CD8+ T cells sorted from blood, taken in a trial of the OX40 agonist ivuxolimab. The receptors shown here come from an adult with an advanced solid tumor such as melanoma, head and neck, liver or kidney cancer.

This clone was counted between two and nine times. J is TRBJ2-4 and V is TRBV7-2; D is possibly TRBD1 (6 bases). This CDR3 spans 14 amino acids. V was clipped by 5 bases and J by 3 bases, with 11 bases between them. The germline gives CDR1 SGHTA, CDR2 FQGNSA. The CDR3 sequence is CASSPQGIKNIQYF. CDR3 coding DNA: TGTGCCAGCAGCCCACAGGGTATCAAAAACATTCAGTACTTC. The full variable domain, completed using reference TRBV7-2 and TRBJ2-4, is GAGVSQSPSNKVTEKGKDVELRCDPISGHTALYWYRQSLGQGLEFLIYFQGNSAPDKSGLPSDRFSAERTGGSVSTLTIQRTQQEDSAVYLCASSPQGIKNIQYFGAGTRLSVL.

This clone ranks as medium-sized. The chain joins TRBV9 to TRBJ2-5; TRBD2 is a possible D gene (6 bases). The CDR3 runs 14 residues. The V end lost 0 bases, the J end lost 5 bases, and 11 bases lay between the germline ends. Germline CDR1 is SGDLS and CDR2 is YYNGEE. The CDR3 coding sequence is TGTGCCAGCAGCGTAGGAATGGCGGGGGAGACCCAGTACTTC. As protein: CASSVGMAGETQYF.